These 19 T cell receptor beta chains were sequenced from one sample in a study of blood T cells in healthy people across ages. A second PCR of 7 to 11 cycles used a sample-barcoded 5' primer and a J-beta primer mix. TCRdb re-analysed the 5' RACE reads in MiXCR, keeping a single row per CDR3 protein. Of roughly 2 million distinct CDR3 sequences detected, about 49% appear once; the ten largest clones hold approximately 2.1%. Sequenced material: blood. The receptors stem from a woman between 40 and 50 years old in good health.

V gene TRBV7-2 combines with J gene TRBJ2-5; no reliable D call. V shed 1 base and J shed 4 bases, with 10 bases lying between them. Per germline, CDR1 SGHTA and CDR2 FQGNSA. The CDR3 sequence is 14 residues long. The CDR3 loop is CASSLVAPTETQYF. CDR3 nucleotides: TGTGCCAGCAGCTTAGTAGCCCCAACAGAGACCCAGTACTTC.

The chain couples TRBV28 to TRBJ2-7, with 8 bases lining up with TRBD2. Judging by the DNA end, TRBJ2-5 fits better; the J call may be wrong. CDR1 and CDR2 from the germline V gene are MDHEN and SYDVKM. The CDR3 extends over 14 amino acids. Here the CDR3 reads CASRGSGGPETQYF. For the CDR3, the DNA is TGTGCCAGCAGAGGGAGCGGGGGACCGGAGACCCAGTACTTC.

The chain uses TRBV20-1 and TRBJ2-1, with a tentative D call TRBD2 (7 bases). V was clipped by 6 bases and J by 2 bases, with 17 bases between them. This CDR3 is 15 amino acids long. Germline CDR1 reads DFQATT; CDR2 reads SNEGSKA (reference sequence). Here the CDR3 reads CSALTRGGPYNEQFF. Here the CDR3 DNA reads TGCAGTGCCCTAACAAGGGGGGGGCCCTACAATGAGCAGTTCTTC.

This clonotype has only a few counts. This chain links TRBV7-6 with TRBJ2-7; maybe TRBD1 (5 bases). Germline CDR1 SGHVS, CDR2 FNYEAQ. V lost 2 bases, J lost 4 bases, and 12 bases lay in between. The CDR3 runs 14 residues. The DNA for the CDR3 is TGTGCCAGCAGCTTAATACTTGGGGCATACGAGCAGTACTTC. Translation: CASSLILGAYEQYF.

The chain couples TRBV25-1 to TRBJ2-7; no clear D. There are 14 residues in the CDR3. V shed 1 base and J shed 3 bases, with 10 bases lying between them. CDR1 MGHDK and CDR2 SYGVNS come from the germline V gene. This chain's CDR3 is CASSESLQNYEQYF. As DNA, the CDR3 is TGTGCCAGCAGTGAATCCTTACAGAACTACGAGCAGTACTTC.

V is TRBV7-2 and J is TRBJ1-4, with D unclear. CDR1 is SGHTA, CDR2 FQGNSA, per germline. This CDR3 spans 13 amino acids. V lost 1 base, J lost 10 bases, and 10 bases lay in between. The CDR3 sequence: CASSLEGEGKLFF. The CDR3 region has the DNA TGTGCCAGCAGCTTAGAGGGAGAGGGAAAACTGTTTTTT.

The gene calls are TRBV7-2 and TRBJ2-1; D unresolved. The CDR3 is 13 amino acids. Germline CDR1 reads SGHTA; CDR2 reads FQGNSA. V lost 7 bases to trimming and J lost 2 bases, with 9 bases between them. DNA for the CDR3: TGTGCCAGCACCTCTAGACCCTACAATGAGCAGTTCTTC. Protein product: CASTSRPYNEQFF.

The chain recombines TRBV4-3 with TRBJ2-3, with a possible D match to TRBD1 (6 bases). Germline assignment: CDR1 LGHNA and CDR2 YSLEER. This CDR3 contains 17 residues. The V end was cut by 0 bases, the J end by 2 bases, with 15 bases between. The CDR3: CASSQEEAGDITDTQYF. CDR3 DNA: TGCGCCAGCAGCCAAGAAGAAGCAGGGGATATCACAGATACGCAGTATTTT.

V and J are TRBV7-2 and TRBJ1-5; D is unresolved. The length of the CDR3 is 17 residues. CDR1 SGHTA and CDR2 FQGNSA come from the germline V gene. Trimming shortened V by 2 bases and J by 0 bases, and 14 bases separated the two germline ends. CDR3 protein: CASSLTGQRNSNQPQHF. CDR3 DNA sequence: TGTGCCAGCAGCTTAACGGGCCAGAGGAATAGCAATCAGCCCCAGCATTTT.

The chain uses TRBV18 and TRBJ2-7; 11 bases fit TRBD1. The germline V gene has CDR1 KGHSH and CDR2 LQKENI. This CDR3 region has 15 residues. The trim removed 3 bases at V and 6 bases at J, leaving 7 bases unmatched. The CDR3 nucleotides read TGTGCCAGCTCACCCGGGACAGGGGGGGTACGCGAGCAGTACTTC. This translates into CASSPGTGGVREQYF.

V usage is TRBV5-5 and J usage is TRBJ1-2; 8 bases are a match to TRBD1. CDR1 is SGHKS and CDR2 is YYEKEE in the germline V gene (reference sequence). The V segment lost 0 bases and the J segment 4 bases; nucleotides outside the gene matches: 8. The CDR3 has 16 amino acids. CDR3 nucleotide sequence: TGTGCCAGCAGCTTGGAAGGGACAGGCCAGACCTATGGCTACACCTTC. It encodes CASSLEGTGQTYGYTF.

The chain couples TRBV7-6 to TRBJ1-5; 8 positions agree with TRBD1. With V trimmed by 5 bases and J by 6 bases, 15 bases remained unmatched. This CDR3 is 17 amino acids long. The germline V gene encodes CDR1 SGHVS and CDR2 FNYEAQ. The CDR3 nucleotides read TGTGCCAGCAGCGAGCGAGGAGTGGACAGGGTGGGTCAGCCCCAGCATTTT. Encoded protein: CASSERGVDRVGQPQHF.

This chain uses TRBV20-1 with TRBJ1-5; 8 bases map to TRBD1. Looked up from germline, CDR1 is DFQATT and CDR2 is SNEGSKA (reference sequence). V shed 5 bases and J 2 bases; nucleotides not matched to a gene: 5. The CDR3 has 14 residues. The DNA of the CDR3 is TGCAGTGCTCGAATGACAGGGGGCAATCAGCCCCAGCATTTT. Its translation: CSARMTGGNQPQHF.

The V call is TRBV9, the J call TRBJ2-5; D perhaps matches TRBD1 (6 bases). This CDR3 comprises 14 residues. V lost 3 bases and J 4 bases, leaving 13 bases between the germline ends. The germline CDR1 and CDR2 sequences are SGDLS and YYNGEE. CDR3 residues: CASSADRSGETQYF. Here the CDR3 DNA reads TGTGCCAGCAGCGCGGACAGATCGGGAGAGACCCAGTACTTC. Variable domain in full (rest from reference TRBV9 and TRBJ2-5): DSGVTQTPKHLITATGQRVTLRCSPRSGDLSVYWYQQSLDQGLQFLIQYYNGEERAKGNILERFSAQQFPDLHSELNLSSLELGDSALYFCASSADRSGETQYFGPGTRLLVL.

V usage is TRBV5-1 and J usage is TRBJ2-1, with TRBD2 matching over 8 bases. The CDR3 is 15 residues long. J lost 9 bases, V lost 4 bases, and 12 bases had no gene match. The germline V gene encodes CDR1 SGHRS and CDR2 YFSETQ. The CDR3: CASSPAGGSLGEQFF. CDR3 bases: TGCGCCAGCAGCCCCGCGGGGGGTTCATTGGGTGAGCAGTTCTTC.

This sequence joins TRBV5-1 and TRBJ2-1, with 13 bases lining up with TRBD2. This CDR3 spans 19 amino acids. The germline V gene encodes CDR1 SGHRS and CDR2 YFSETQ. J was trimmed by 0 bases and V by 5 bases; bases with no gene match: 11. DNA of the CDR3: TGCGCCAGCAGTATAGGACTAGCGGGGGCTAAAAGCTCCTACAATGAGCAGTTCTTC. It is translated as CASSIGLAGAKSSYNEQFF.

The chain combines TRBV18 with TRBJ2-1; a weak D match, TRBD1 (6 bases). Trimming took 1 base from V and 5 from J, leaving 15 bases between them. Germline values: CDR1 KGHSH, CDR2 LQKENI. CDR3 length: 16 amino acids. CDR3 DNA sequence: TGTGCCAGCTCACCACGGGGGCAGGGAGTCAACAATGAGCAGTTCTTC. Protein product: CASSPRGQGVNNEQFF.

The chain uses TRBV6-2 or TRBV6-3 and TRBJ2-3; TRBD2 matches 7 bases. This CDR3 contains 17 residues. Germline values: CDR1 MNHEY, CDR2 SVGEGT. V dropped 6 bases and J dropped 2; count of bases not matched to a gene: 14. The CDR3 is CASRALPPGLLTDTQYF. CDR3 DNA: TGTGCCAGCAGAGCTCTTCCCCCGGGACTACTCACAGATACGCAGTATTTT.

The chain uses TRBV4-2 and TRBJ1-2; D possibly corresponds to TRBD1 (6 bases). This CDR3 comprises 15 residues. The V gene lost 0 bases and the J gene lost 4 bases, with 12 bases spanning the gap. Germline lookup yields CDR1 LGHNA and CDR2 YNFKEQ. Here the CDR3 reads CASSQEERQAYGYTF. The CDR3 DNA sequence: TGTGCCAGCAGCCAAGAGGAGAGACAGGCCTATGGCTACACCTTC.